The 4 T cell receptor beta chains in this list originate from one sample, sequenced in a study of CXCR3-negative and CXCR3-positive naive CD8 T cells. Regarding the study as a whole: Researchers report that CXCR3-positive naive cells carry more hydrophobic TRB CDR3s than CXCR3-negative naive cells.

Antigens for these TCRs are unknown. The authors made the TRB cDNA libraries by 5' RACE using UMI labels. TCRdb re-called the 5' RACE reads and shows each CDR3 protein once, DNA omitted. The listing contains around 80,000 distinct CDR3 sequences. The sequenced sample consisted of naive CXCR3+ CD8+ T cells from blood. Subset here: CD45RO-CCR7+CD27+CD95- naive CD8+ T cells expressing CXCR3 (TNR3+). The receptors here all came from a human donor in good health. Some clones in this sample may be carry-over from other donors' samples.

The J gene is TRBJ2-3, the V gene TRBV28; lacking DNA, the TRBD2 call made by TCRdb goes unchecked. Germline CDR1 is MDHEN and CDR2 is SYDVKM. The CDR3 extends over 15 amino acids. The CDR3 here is CASSLSGSITDTQYF.

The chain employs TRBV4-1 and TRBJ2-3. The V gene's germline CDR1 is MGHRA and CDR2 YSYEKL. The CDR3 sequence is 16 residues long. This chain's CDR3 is CASSPTDFLLGDTQYF.

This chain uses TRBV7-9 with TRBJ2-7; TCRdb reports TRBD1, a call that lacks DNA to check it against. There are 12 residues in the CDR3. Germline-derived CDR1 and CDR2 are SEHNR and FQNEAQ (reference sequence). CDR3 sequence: CASSLRADEQYF.

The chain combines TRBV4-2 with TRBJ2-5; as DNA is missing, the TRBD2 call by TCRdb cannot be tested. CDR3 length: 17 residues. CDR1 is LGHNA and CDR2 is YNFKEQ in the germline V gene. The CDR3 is CASSQALGAGDRETQYF.